Shown below are 6 T cell receptor beta chains from a single sample sequenced in a study of blood T cell repertoires in COVID-19 (dated by TCRdb to 2018 to 2020). Receptor amplification or capture employed the immunoSEQ multiplex PCR assay. This immuneACCESS table, as held by TCRdb, lists in-frame sequences with V and J called but not all clones. Of the missing ones, under half trace to an unresolved V gene in checked studies; the others have no known cause. A total of about 280,000 clones appear in this sample, roughly 80% of them only once. The ten largest clones take up approximately 9% of the sample. Sequencing was done on a sample of peripheral blood. The receptors shown here come from a woman between 45 and 60 years old who had recovered from COVID-19.

On this clone: Other DNA sequences in this specimen translate into the identical CDR3. The genes are TRBV5-1 and TRBJ2-5; 8 bases fit TRBD2. V shed 4 bases, J shed 3 bases, and the junction held 5 bases outside the gene matches. CDR3 length: 14 residues. Looked up from germline, CDR1 is SGHRS and CDR2 is YFSETQ. CDR3 residues: CASSLGRGKETQYF. In nucleotides, the CDR3 is TGCGCCAGCAGCCTCGGGAGGGGGAAAGAGACCCAGTACTTC.

The V and J genes are TRBV5-4 and TRBJ1-2, with 9 bases aligning to TRBD1. The V gene's germline CDR1 is SGHNT and CDR2 YYREEE (reference sequence). The CDR3 totals 17 residues. V was clipped by 3 bases and J by 0 bases; unmatched bases: 9. In DNA, the CDR3 is TGTGCCAGCAGCTGGGGGGGCGGGACAGGGTCTAACTATGGCTACACCTTC. It yields the protein CASSWGGGTGSNYGYTF.

The V and J genes are TRBV7-2 and TRBJ2-1; TRBD2 aligns across 13 bases. CDR3 length: 18 residues. CDR1 SGHTA and CDR2 FQGNSA come from the germline V gene. V dropped 5 bases and J dropped 0; count of bases not matched to a gene: 7. Here the CDR3 reads CASSRTSGGPSSYNEQFF. The CDR3 nucleotides are TGTGCCAGCAGCAGGACTAGCGGGGGCCCAAGCTCCTACAATGAGCAGTTCTTC.

The V call is TRBV6-5, the J call TRBJ2-7; no reliable D call. The length of the CDR3 is 14 residues. Trimming cost V 0 bases and J 4 bases, with 10 bases left between them. CDR1 is MNHEY, CDR2 SVGAGI, per germline. This chain's CDR3 is CASSYSPHSYEQYF. Written as DNA, the CDR3 is TGTGCCAGCAGTTACTCGCCACATTCGTACGAGCAGTACTTC.

This clone was found once. The rearrangement joins TRBV4-3 to TRBJ2-1, with D unclear. The CDR3 contains 12 residues. V was trimmed by 2 bases and J by 7 bases, leaving 6 bases between them. CDR1 is LGHNA and CDR2 is YSLEER in the germline V gene. The CDR3 bases are TGCGCCAGCAGCCAAAAGCCTAATGAGCAGTTCTTC. Translating it yields CASSQKPNEQFF.

The chain is built from TRBV18 and TRBJ2-5; 7 bases map to TRBD2. Germline V gene data show CDR1 as KGHSH and CDR2 as LQKENI. Unmatched junction bases numbered 5, after V lost 5 bases and J lost 2 bases. This CDR3 spans 14 amino acids. The CDR3 is CASSSGAVQETQYF. The CDR3 nucleotides read TGTGCCAGCTCAAGCGGGGCGGTACAAGAGACCCAGTACTTC.